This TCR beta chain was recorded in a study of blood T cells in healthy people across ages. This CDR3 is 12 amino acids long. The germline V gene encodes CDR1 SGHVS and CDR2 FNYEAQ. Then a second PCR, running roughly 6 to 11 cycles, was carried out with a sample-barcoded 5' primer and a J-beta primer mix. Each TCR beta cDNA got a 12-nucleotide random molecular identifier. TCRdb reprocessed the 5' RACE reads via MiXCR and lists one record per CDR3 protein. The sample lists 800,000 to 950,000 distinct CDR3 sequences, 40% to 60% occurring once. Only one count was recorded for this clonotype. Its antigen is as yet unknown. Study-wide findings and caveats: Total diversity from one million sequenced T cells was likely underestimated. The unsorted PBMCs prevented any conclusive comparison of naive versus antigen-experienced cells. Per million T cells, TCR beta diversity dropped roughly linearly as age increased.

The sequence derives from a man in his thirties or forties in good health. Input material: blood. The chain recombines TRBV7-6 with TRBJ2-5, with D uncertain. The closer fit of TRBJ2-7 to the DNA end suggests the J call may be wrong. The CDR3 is CASSYQVDEQYF. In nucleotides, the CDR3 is TGTGCCAGCAGCTATCAGGTAGACGAGCAGTACTTC.